Below, 31 T cell receptor beta chains from the same sample are listed, as sequenced in a study of OX40 agonist ivuxolimab in advanced cancers. Profiling relied on immunoSEQ multiplex PCR, and the TCRdb table lists in-frame clones only, not all of them. Of tens of thousands of clones listed, approximately 89% are singletons. This specimen consisted of CD4+ or CD8+ T cells sorted from blood, obtained in a trial of the OX40 agonist ivuxolimab. All receptors come from an adult with an advanced solid tumor such as melanoma, head and neck, liver or kidney cancer.

V is TRBV6-5 and J is TRBJ2-1, with D unclear. Germline CDR1 and CDR2: MNHEY and SVGAGI. V gave up 4 bases and J gave up 0 bases, with 10 bases separating them. This CDR3 is 15 amino acids long. The CDR3 bases are TGTGCCAGCAGTTCTTTCCAGAGCTCCTACAATGAGCAGTTCTTC. Protein: CASSSFQSSYNEQFF.

The chain recombines TRBV5-1 with TRBJ2-4; a weak D match, TRBD1 (5 bases). The CDR3 is made up of 16 amino acids. Germline V CDR1 and CDR2: SGHRS, YFSETQ. V dropped 4 bases and J dropped 6 bases, with 20 bases sitting between them. The chain's CDR3 is CASSVVGAGARNIQYF. The CDR3 bases are TGCGCCAGCAGCGTGGTAGGGGCTGGGGCTCGAAACATTCAGTACTTC.

This chain links TRBV21-1 with TRBJ1-1; the table's D call, TRBD1, has no DNA check behind it. TRBV21-1 represents a pseudogene. CDR3 length equals 16 residues. The CDR3 bases are TGTGCCAGCAGCAAAGAGCCAAGACAGGGGGATGCTGAAGCTTTCTTT. Encoded protein: CASSKEPRQGDAEAFF.

This clone was counted once. This chain links TRBV4-2 with TRBJ2-5, with 8 bases fitting TRBD2. The CDR3 is 16 amino acids. From germline, CDR1 is LGHNA and CDR2 YNFKEQ. Losses at the gene ends were 4 bases for V and 4 bases for J; bases not matched to a gene: 11. DNA of the CDR3: TGTGCCAGCAGCCTATCAGGAGCGGGAGTAGCAGAGACCCAGTACTTC. Translation gives CASSLSGAGVAETQYF.

The chain is built from TRBV11-3 and TRBJ1-4, with 10 bases fitting TRBD1. CDR3 length: 14 amino acids. J gave up 8 bases and V 1 base, and 1 base lay outside the gene matches. CDR1 and CDR2 (germline): SGHNT, YENEEA. Here the CDR3 DNA reads TGTGCCAGCAGCTTAGGACAGGGGGCAGAAAAACTGTTTTTT. Protein product: CASSLGQGAEKLFF.

The chain carries TRBV6-1 and TRBJ1-2; no clear D gene. This CDR3 comprises 14 residues. V shed 0 bases and J shed 5 bases, with 10 bases lying between them. Germline assignment: CDR1 MNHNS and CDR2 SASEGT. CDR3 amino acids: CASSEALSGYGYTF. DNA for the CDR3: TGTGCCAGCAGTGAAGCGCTTTCGGGGTATGGCTACACCTTC.

The chain is built from TRBV7-9 and TRBJ1-5, with D maybe TRBD1 (5 bases). Germline V gene data show CDR1 as SEHNR and CDR2 as FQNEAQ (reference sequence). Deletions cut 1 base from V and 1 base from J, with 11 bases between. The CDR3 sequence is 16 residues long. CDR3 loop: CASSLVGGASNQPQHF. The CDR3 bases are TGTGCCAGCAGCTTAGTAGGAGGGGCGAGCAATCAGCCCCAGCATTTT.

This chain links TRBV18 with TRBJ2-7; 9 bases fit TRBD1. The trim removed 3 bases at V and 6 bases at J, leaving 0 bases unmatched. Germline V gene lookup returns CDR1 KGHSH and CDR2 LQKENI. CDR3 size: 12 residues. DNA for the CDR3: TGTGCCAGCTCACCGACAGGGGGCGAGCAGTACTTC. Protein: CASSPTGGEQYF.

V usage is TRBV28 and J usage is TRBJ1-2; TRBD1 agrees at 7 bases. Germline lookup yields CDR1 MDHEN and CDR2 SYDVKM. This CDR3 comprises 15 residues. Trimming at V came to 4 bases and at J to 0 bases, leaving 5 bases not matched to a gene. The CDR3 coding sequence is TGTGCCAGCAGTTCGTTTGGACAGGCTAACTATGGCTACACCTTC. Residues: CASSSFGQANYGYTF.

The chain couples TRBV6-5 to TRBJ2-7; D perhaps matches TRBD1 (5 bases). The CDR3 sequence is 13 residues long. Trimming removed 10 bases at V and 0 bases at J, with 13 bases between. CDR1 and CDR2 (germline): MNHEY, SVGAGI. The CDR3: CATLDTYSYEQYF. The CDR3 DNA reads as TGTGCCACCTTGGACACCTACTCCTACGAGCAGTACTTC.

The V and J genes are TRBV5-1 and TRBJ1-1; the match to TRBD1 covers 9 bases. The V gene end was trimmed by 0 bases and the J gene end by 5 bases; junction bases not matched to a gene: 8. From germline, CDR1 is SGHRS and CDR2 YFSETQ. The CDR3 loop spans 16 amino acids. The CDR3 bases are TGCGCCAGCAGCTTGGCCACAGGGGGCCCCCGAACTGAAGCTTTCTTT. This encodes CASSLATGGPRTEAFF.

This rearrangement joins TRBV7-2 to TRBJ2-1; D not certain. The CDR3 spans 11 residues. Trimming shortened V by 5 bases and J by 4 bases, and 3 bases separated the two germline ends. Germline V gives CDR1 SGHTA, CDR2 FQGNSA. The CDR3 DNA follows: TGTGCCAGCAGCCCTTACAATGAGCAGTTCTTC. Encoded protein: CASSPYNEQFF.

The rearrangement uses TRBV2 and TRBJ1-5; 9 bases fit TRBD1. The CDR3 is 13 residues long. The V segment lost 4 bases and the J segment 5 bases; nucleotides outside the gene matches: 0. From germline, CDR1 is SNHLY and CDR2 FYNNEI. The CDR3 spells CASSGTGDQPQHF. CDR3 DNA: TGTGCCAGCAGTGGGACAGGGGATCAGCCCCAGCATTTT.

The chain is built from TRBV5-6 and TRBJ2-3; D unresolved. This CDR3 is built from 14 residues. V lost 1 base, J lost 0 bases, and 6 bases lay in between. CDR1 and CDR2 from the germline V gene are SGHDT and YYEEEE. In nucleotides, the CDR3 is TGTGCCAGCAGCTTGAGACGGAGCACAGATACGCAGTATTTT. Its protein product is CASSLRRSTDTQYF.

For this clone: Other DNA sequences of this sample code for an identical CDR3. V and J are TRBV27 and TRBJ2-2, with D tentatively TRBD1 (6 bases). CDR3 length: 14 residues. V dropped 0 bases and J dropped 4 bases, with 6 bases sitting between them. Germline CDR1 reads MNHEY; CDR2 reads SMNVEV (reference sequence). The CDR3 reads CASSLSRGTGELFF. DNA for the CDR3: TGTGCCAGCAGTTTATCCAGGGGCACCGGGGAGCTGTTTTTT.

The gene calls are TRBV5-1 and TRBJ2-5, with TRBD1 matching over 7 bases. V lost 4 bases to trimming and J lost 2 bases; unmatched junction nucleotides: 8. The CDR3 is made up of 15 amino acids. Germline V gene data show CDR1 as SGHRS and CDR2 as YFSETQ. The CDR3 DNA follows: TGCGCCAGCAGCCACGGACAGGCGCCGCAAGAGACCCAGTACTTC. It specifies CASSHGQAPQETQYF.

The rearrangement uses TRBV2 and TRBJ2-3; D not resolved. Germline V lookup: CDR1 SNHLY, CDR2 FYNNEI. V was cut by 10 bases and J by 2 bases, with 10 bases left in between. The CDR3 has 12 residues. Here the CDR3 reads CANGPSTDTQYF. In nucleotides, the CDR3 is TGTGCCAACGGCCCTTCCACAGATACGCAGTATTTT.

This sequence joins TRBV5-1 and TRBJ2-1; 7 nucleotides agree with TRBD2. Germline CDR1 SGHRS, CDR2 YFSETQ. This CDR3 has 13 amino acids. V was pared by 2 bases and J by 9 bases, with 5 bases of the junction left unmatched. CDR3 nucleotides: TGCGCCAGCAGCTTCGCGGGAGTAAGTGAGCAGTTCTTC. This translates into CASSFAGVSEQFF.

As DNA, the CDR3 is TGTGCCAGCAGTATCCGACAGGGACTTAATGAAAAACTGTTTTTT. Its translation: CASSIRQGLNEKLFF. The V gene is TRBV28, the J gene TRBJ1-4, with TRBD1 matching over 7 bases. V was clipped by 5 bases and J by 4 bases; unmatched bases: 7. CDR3 size: 15 residues. Germline CDR1 MDHEN, CDR2 SYDVKM.

V is TRBV10-1 and J is TRBJ2-3; TRBD2 aligns across 11 bases. V lost 11 bases and J lost 2; bases outside the gene matches: 9. From germline, CDR1 is WNHNN and CDR2 SYGVQD (reference sequence). This CDR3 region has 15 residues. This CDR3 reads CAPAELAGATDTQYF. The CDR3 DNA is TGCGCCCCCGCGGAACTAGCGGGGGCCACAGATACGCAGTATTTT.

The chain couples TRBV27 to TRBJ1-1; TRBD1 might be the D (6 bases). The germline gives CDR1 MNHEY, CDR2 SMNVEV (reference sequence). The V end was cut by 4 bases, the J end by 1 base, with 13 bases between. CDR3 length: 15 amino acids. CDR3 bases: TGTGCCAGCAGTTCGCTCAGGGGACAGAACACTGAAGCTTTCTTT. Translated, it gives CASSSLRGQNTEAFF.

The chain uses TRBV27 and TRBJ2-5, with 7 bases that match TRBD2. Trimming cost V 0 bases and J 6 bases; bases outside gene matches: 7. From germline, CDR1 is MNHEY and CDR2 SMNVEV (reference sequence). CDR3 length: 15 amino acids. CDR3 region: CASSLSPGGKKTQYF. The CDR3 region has the DNA TGTGCCAGCAGTTTATCTCCGGGAGGTAAGAAGACCCAGTACTTC.

The CDR3 bases are TGTGCCGGGGGTTATAGCAATCAGCCCCAGCATTTT. Protein product: CAGGYSNQPQHF. This sequence joins TRBV6-5 and TRBJ1-5; weak D call: TRBD1 (5 bases). Trimming took off 11 bases at V and 0 bases at J, with 8 bases between the two ends. The CDR3 contains 12 residues. Germline assignment: CDR1 MNHEY and CDR2 SVGAGI.

This chain uses TRBV19 with TRBJ2-1; 8 bases are a match to TRBD2. Germline V gives CDR1 LNHDA, CDR2 SQIVND (reference sequence). The V gene end was trimmed by 5 bases and the J gene end by 11 bases; junction bases not matched to a gene: 20. This CDR3 is 17 amino acids long. The CDR3 reads CASSGGRAASGRGKQFF. In nucleotides, the CDR3 is TGTGCCAGTAGTGGGGGCAGGGCGGCAAGCGGGAGAGGAAAGCAGTTCTTC.

The rearrangement uses TRBV11-2 and TRBJ1-1; maybe TRBD1 (6 bases). The length of the CDR3 is 16 residues. Germline V gene sequence: CDR1 SGHAT, CDR2 FQNNGV. V was shortened by 8 bases and J by 2 bases, with 21 bases between the two germline ends. The CDR3 nucleotides read TGTGCCAGCGAGAGGGGGACACTCGGATATAACACTGAAGCTTTCTTT. As protein: CASERGTLGYNTEAFF.

This clone was counted between two and nine times. The rearrangement uses TRBV27 and TRBJ2-7; TRBD1 agrees at 8 bases. V trimming: 8 bases; J trimming: 4 bases; junction bases outside the gene matches: 10. There are 14 residues in the CDR3. Germline assignment: CDR1 MNHEY and CDR2 SMNVEV (reference sequence). CDR3 in amino acids: CASHPGGEAYEQYF. The CDR3 bases are TGTGCCAGCCATCCAGGGGGCGAGGCGTACGAGCAGTACTTC.

This rearrangement joins TRBV4-3 to TRBJ2-6; TRBD2 is a possible D gene (5 bases). Germline V gene sequence: CDR1 LGHNA, CDR2 YSLEER. The CDR3 runs to 17 residues. V was cut by 4 bases and J by 1 base, with 14 bases left in between. The CDR3 bases are TGCGCCAGCAGCCGCCATCTTACGGGATCTGGGGCCAACGTCCTGACTTTC. Translation gives CASSRHLTGSGANVLTF.

Worth noting for this clone: Other DNA sequences of this sample code for an identical CDR3. J is TRBJ2-7 and V is TRBV28; no clear D. V shed 1 base and J shed 3 bases, with 4 bases lying between them. This CDR3 spans 12 amino acids. From germline, CDR1 is MDHEN and CDR2 SYDVKM. DNA for the CDR3: TGTGCCAGCAGTTTATCTGGCTACGAGCAGTACGTC. This gives the protein CASSLSGYEQYV.

The chain carries TRBV25-1 and TRBJ1-5; the D gene is possibly TRBD1 (5 bases). Germline loops: CDR1 MGHDK, CDR2 SYGVNS. V was clipped by 6 bases and J by 6 bases, with 18 bases between them. The CDR3 covers 15 residues. The CDR3 DNA follows: TGTGCCAGCAGCATTCCTGACAGCGCTCCTCAGCCCCAGCATTTT. Translation gives CASSIPDSAPQPQHF.

This sequence joins TRBV20-1 and TRBJ1-2, with no clear D. V was shortened by 3 bases and J by 7 bases, with 9 bases between the two germline ends. Germline values: CDR1 DFQATT, CDR2 SNEGSKA (reference sequence). This CDR3 region has 11 residues. CDR3 loop: CSASEAGGYTF. The CDR3 nucleotides are TGCAGTGCTAGCGAGGCTGGTGGCTACACCTTC.

This sequence joins TRBV5-1 and TRBJ2-7, with 9 bases fitting TRBD1. V gave up 4 bases and J gave up 6 bases; unmatched junction bases: 11. The V gene's germline CDR1 is SGHRS and CDR2 YFSETQ. This CDR3 contains 15 residues. As DNA, the CDR3 is TGCGCCAGCAGCGAGGGACAGGGAGACACAAGCGAGCAGTACGTC. The encoded protein is CASSEGQGDTSEQYV.